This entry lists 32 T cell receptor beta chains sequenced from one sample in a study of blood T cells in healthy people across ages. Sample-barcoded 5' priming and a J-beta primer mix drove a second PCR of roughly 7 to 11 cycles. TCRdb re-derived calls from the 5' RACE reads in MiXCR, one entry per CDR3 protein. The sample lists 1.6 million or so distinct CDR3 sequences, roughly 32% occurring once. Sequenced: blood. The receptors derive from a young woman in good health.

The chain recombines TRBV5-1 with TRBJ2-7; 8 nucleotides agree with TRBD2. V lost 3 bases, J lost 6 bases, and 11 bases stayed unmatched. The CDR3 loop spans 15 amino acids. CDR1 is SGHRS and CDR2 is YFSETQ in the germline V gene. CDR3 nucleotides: TGCGCCAGCAGCTCCGGGGGGGGCGACCAGGGCGAGCAGTACTTC. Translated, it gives CASSSGGGDQGEQYF. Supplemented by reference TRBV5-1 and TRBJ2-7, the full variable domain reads KAGVTQTPRYLIKTRGQQVTLSCSPISGHRSVSWYQQTPGQGLQFLFEYFSETQRNKGNFPGRFSGRQFSNSRSEMNVSTLELGDSALYLCASSSGGGDQGEQYFGPGTRLTVT.

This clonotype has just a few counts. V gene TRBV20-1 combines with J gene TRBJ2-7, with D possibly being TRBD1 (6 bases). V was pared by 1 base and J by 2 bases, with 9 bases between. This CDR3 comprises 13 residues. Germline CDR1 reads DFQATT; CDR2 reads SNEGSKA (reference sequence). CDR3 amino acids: CSARGQVAYEQYF. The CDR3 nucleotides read TGCAGTGCTAGAGGACAGGTGGCCTACGAGCAGTACTTC.

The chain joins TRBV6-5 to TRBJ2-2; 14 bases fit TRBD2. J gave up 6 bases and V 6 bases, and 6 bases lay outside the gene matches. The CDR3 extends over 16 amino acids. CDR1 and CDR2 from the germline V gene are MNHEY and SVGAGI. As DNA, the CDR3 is TGTGCCAGCAGATGGGGACTAGCGGGAGTAGCCGGGGAGCTGTTTTTT. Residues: CASRWGLAGVAGELFF.

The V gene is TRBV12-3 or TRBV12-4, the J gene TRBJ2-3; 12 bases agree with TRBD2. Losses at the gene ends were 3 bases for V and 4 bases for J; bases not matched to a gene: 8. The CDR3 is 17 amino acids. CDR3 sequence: CASSLGLAGTGADTQYF. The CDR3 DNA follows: TGTGCCAGCAGTTTGGGACTAGCGGGTACGGGGGCAGATACGCAGTATTTT.

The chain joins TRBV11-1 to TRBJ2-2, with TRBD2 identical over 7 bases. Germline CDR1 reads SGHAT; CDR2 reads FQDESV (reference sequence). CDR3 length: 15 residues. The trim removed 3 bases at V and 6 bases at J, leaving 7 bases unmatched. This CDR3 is CASSFGGRGAGELFF. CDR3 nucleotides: TGTGCCAGCAGCTTTGGAGGGAGGGGCGCCGGGGAGCTGTTTTTT.

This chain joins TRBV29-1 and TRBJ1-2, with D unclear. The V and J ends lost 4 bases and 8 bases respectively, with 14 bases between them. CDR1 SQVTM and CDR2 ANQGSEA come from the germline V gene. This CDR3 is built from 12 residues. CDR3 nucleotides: TGCAGCGTTGCATTAGGAACAGAGGGCTACACCTTC. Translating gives CSVALGTEGYTF.

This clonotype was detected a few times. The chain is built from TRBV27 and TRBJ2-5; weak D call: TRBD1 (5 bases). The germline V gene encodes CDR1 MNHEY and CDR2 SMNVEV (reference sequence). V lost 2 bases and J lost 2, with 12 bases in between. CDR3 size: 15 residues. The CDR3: CASSLQGRAQETQYF. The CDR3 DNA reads TGTGCCAGCAGTTTACAAGGCAGGGCGCAAGAGACCCAGTACTTC.

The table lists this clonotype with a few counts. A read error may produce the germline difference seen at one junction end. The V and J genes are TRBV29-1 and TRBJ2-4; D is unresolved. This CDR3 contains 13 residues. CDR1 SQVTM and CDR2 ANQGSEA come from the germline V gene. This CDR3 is CSVKEASKNIQYF. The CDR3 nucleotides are TGCAGCGTTAAAGAAGCTTCCAAAAACATTCAGTACTTC.

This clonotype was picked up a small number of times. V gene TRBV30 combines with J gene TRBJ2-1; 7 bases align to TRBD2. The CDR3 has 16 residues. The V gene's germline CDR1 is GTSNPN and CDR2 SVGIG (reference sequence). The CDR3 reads CAAERRYGGRVNEQFF. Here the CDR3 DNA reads TGTGCAGCGGAGCGGAGGTATGGTGGGAGGGTGAATGAGCAGTTCTTC.

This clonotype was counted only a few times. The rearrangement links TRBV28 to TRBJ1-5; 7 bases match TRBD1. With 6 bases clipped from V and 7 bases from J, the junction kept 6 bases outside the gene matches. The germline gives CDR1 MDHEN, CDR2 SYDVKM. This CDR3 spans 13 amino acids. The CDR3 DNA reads TGTGCCAGCAGGACAGGGCGGAAACAGCCCCAGCATTTT. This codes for CASRTGRKQPQHF.

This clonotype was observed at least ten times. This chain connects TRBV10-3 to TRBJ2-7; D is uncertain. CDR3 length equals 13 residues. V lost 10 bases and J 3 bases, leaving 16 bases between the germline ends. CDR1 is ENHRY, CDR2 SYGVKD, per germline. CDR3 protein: CATRNVVDYEQYF. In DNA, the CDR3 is TGTGCCACTCGGAACGTGGTGGACTACGAGCAGTACTTC.

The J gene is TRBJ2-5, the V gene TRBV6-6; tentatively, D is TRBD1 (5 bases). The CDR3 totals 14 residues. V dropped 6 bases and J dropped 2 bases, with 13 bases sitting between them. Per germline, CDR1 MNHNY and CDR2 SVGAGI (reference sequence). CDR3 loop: CASSERTTQETQYF. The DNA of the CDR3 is TGTGCCAGCAGCGAACGGACAACGCAAGAGACCCAGTACTTC.

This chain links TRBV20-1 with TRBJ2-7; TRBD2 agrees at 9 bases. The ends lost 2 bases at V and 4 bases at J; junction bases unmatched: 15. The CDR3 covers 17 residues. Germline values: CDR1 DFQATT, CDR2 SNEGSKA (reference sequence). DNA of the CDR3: TGCAGTGCTAGATTCCCTGGCGGGACTAGCTGGCCATACGAGCAGTACTTC. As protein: CSARFPGGTSWPYEQYF.

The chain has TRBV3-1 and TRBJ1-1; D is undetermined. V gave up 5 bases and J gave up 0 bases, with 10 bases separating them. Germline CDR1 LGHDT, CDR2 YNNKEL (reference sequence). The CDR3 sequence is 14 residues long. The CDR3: CASSDRRMNTEAFF. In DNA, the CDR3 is TGTGCCAGCAGCGATCGACGGATGAACACTGAAGCTTTCTTT.

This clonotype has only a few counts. This CDR3 is CAWRGGTGITYEQYF. The CDR3 DNA sequence: TGTGCCTGGAGGGGGGGGACAGGGATCACCTACGAGCAGTACTTC. The V and J genes are TRBV30 and TRBJ2-7; 9 positions match TRBD1. V lost 3 bases, J lost 2 bases, and 8 bases stayed unmatched. The length of the CDR3 is 15 residues. Germline V lookup: CDR1 GTSNPN, CDR2 SVGIG (reference sequence). The whole variable domain, remainder taken from reference TRBV30 and TRBJ2-7, is SQTIHQWPATLVQPVGSPLSLECTVEGTSNPNLYWYRQAAGRGLQLLFYSVGIGQISSEVPQNLSASRPQDRQFILSSKKLLLSDSGFYLCAWRGGTGITYEQYFGPGTRLTVT.

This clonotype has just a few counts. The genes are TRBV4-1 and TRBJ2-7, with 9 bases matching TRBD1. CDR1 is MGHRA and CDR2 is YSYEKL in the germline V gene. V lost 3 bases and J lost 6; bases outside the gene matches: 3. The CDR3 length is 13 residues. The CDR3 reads CASSHQDRGEQYF. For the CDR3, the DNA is TGCGCCAGCAGCCACCAGGACAGGGGCGAGCAGTACTTC.

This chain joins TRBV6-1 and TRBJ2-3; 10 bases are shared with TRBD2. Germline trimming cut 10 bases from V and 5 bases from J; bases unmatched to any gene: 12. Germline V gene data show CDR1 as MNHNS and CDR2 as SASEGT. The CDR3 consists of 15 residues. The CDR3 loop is CATQPWTSGRDTQYF. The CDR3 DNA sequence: TGTGCCACCCAACCGTGGACTAGCGGTAGAGATACGCAGTATTTT.

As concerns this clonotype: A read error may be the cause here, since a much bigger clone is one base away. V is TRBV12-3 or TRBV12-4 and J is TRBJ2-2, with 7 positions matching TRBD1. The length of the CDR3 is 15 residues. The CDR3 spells CASSRRDSYTGERFF. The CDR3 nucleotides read TGTGCCAGCAGTCGCCGGGACAGCTACACCGGGGAGCGGTTTTTT.

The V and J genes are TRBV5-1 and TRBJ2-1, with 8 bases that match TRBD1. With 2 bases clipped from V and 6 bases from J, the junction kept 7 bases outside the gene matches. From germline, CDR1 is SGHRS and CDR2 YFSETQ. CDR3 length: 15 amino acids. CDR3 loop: CASSLGRDRGNEQFF. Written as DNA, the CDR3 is TGCGCCAGCAGCTTAGGACGTGACAGGGGCAATGAGCAGTTCTTC. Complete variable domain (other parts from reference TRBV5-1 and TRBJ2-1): KAGVTQTPRYLIKTRGQQVTLSCSPISGHRSVSWYQQTPGQGLQFLFEYFSETQRNKGNFPGRFSGRQFSNSRSEMNVSTLELGDSALYLCASSLGRDRGNEQFFGPGTRLTVL.

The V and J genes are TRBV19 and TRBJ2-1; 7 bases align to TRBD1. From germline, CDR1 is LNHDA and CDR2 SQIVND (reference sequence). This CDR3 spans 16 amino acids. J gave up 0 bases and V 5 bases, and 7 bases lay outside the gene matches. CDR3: CASSSGQSSSYNEQFF. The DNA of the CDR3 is TGTGCCAGTAGTTCGGGACAGTCGAGCTCCTACAATGAGCAGTTCTTC. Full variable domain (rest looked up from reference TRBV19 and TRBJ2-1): DGGITQSPKYLFRKEGQNVTLSCEQNLNHDAMYWYRQDPGQGLRLIYYSQIVNDFQKGDIAEGYSVSREKKESFPLTVTSAQKNPTAFYLCASSSGQSSSYNEQFFGPGTRLTVL.

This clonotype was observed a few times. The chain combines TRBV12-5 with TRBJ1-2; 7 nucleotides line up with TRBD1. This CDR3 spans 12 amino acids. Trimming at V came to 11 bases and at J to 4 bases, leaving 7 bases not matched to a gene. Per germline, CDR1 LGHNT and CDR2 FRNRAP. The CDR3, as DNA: TGTGCTTCCGGGACAGAGATCTATGGCTACACCTTC. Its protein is CASGTEIYGYTF.

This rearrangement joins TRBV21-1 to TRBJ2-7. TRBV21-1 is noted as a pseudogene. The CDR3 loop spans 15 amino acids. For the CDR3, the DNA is TGTGCCAGCAGCAAAGTGACCTCAGAATCCTACGAGCAGTACTTC. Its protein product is CASSKVTSESYEQYF.

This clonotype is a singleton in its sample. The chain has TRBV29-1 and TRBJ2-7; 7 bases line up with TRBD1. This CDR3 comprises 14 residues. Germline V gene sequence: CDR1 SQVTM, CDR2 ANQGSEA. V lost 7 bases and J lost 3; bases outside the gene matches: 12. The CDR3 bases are TGCAGCGCCCAGACGACAGGGAAAGGCTACGAGCAGTACTTC. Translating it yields CSAQTTGKGYEQYF.

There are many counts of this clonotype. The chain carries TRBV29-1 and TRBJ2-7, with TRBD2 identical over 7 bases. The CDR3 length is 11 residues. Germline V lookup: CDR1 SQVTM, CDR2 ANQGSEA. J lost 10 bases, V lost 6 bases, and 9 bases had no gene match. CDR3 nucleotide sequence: TGCAGCGTGGGGAGGGACCTCGATCAGTACTTC. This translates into CSVGRDLDQYF.

CDR3 in DNA: TGTGCCAGCGGCGGGAGCTCCTACAATGAGCAGTTCTTC. This gives the protein CASGGSSYNEQFF. This chain joins TRBV14 and TRBJ2-1, with 7 bases identical to TRBD2. The CDR3 has 13 residues. V trimming: 8 bases; J trimming: 0 bases; junction bases outside the gene matches: 1. The germline V gene has CDR1 SGHDN and CDR2 FVKESK. The whole variable domain, filled in from reference TRBV14 and TRBJ2-1, reads EAGVTQFPSHSVIEKGQTVTLRCDPISGHDNLYWYRRVMGKEIKFLLHFVKESKQDESGMPNNRFLAERTGGTYSTLKVQPAELEDSGVYFCASGGSSYNEQFFGPGTRLTVL.

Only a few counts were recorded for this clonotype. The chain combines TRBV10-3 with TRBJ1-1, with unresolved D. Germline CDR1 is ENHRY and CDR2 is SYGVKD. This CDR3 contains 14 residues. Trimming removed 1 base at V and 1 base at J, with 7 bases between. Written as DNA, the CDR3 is TGTGCCATCAGTGAGTTATCAGGGAACACTGAAGCTTTCTTT. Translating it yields CAISELSGNTEAFF.

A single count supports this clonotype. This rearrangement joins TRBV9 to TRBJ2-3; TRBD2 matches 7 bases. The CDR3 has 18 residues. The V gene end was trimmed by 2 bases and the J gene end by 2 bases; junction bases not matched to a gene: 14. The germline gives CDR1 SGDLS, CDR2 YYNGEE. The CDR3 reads CASSVSWGGRASTDTQYF. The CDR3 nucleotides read TGTGCCAGCAGCGTGTCGTGGGGGGGGAGGGCCTCCACAGATACGCAGTATTTT.

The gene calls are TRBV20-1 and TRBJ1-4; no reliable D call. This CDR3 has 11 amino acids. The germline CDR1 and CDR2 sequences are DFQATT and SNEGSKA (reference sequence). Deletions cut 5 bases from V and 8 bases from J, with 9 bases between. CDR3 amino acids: CSAGGPEKLFF. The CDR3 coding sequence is TGCAGTGCTGGCGGGCCGGAAAAACTGTTTTTT.

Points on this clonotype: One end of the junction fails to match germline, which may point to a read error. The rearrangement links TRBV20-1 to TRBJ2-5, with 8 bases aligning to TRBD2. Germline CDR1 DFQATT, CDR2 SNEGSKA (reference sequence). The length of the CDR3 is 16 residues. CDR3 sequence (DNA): TGCGGTGCTAGAGATAGGGTAGCGGGAAACCAAGAGACCCAGTACTTC. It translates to CGARDRVAGNQETQYF.

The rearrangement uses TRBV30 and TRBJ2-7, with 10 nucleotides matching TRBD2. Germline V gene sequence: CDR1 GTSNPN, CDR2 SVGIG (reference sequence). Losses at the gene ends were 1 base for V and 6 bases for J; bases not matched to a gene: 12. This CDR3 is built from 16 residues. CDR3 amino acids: CAWSASRDLAGVEQYF. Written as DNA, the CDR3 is TGTGCCTGGAGTGCTTCCCGGGATCTAGCGGGAGTCGAGCAGTACTTC.

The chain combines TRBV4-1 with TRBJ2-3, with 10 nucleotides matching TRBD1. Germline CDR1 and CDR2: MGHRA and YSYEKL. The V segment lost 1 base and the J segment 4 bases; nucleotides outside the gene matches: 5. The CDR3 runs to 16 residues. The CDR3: CASSQVRDRGPDTQYF. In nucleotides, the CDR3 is TGCGCCAGCAGCCAAGTCAGGGACAGGGGCCCAGATACGCAGTATTTT.

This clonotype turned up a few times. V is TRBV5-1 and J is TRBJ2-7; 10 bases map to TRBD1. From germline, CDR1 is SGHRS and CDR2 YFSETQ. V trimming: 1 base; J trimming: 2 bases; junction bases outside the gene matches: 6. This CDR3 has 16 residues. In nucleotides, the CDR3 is TGCGCCAGCAGCTTGCCTGGGACAGGGGTAACCTACGAGCAGTACTTC. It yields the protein CASSLPGTGVTYEQYF.